The 27 T cell receptor beta chains below all came from one sample that was sequenced in a study of blood T cell repertoires in COVID-19. The repertoire was sequenced with immunoSEQ multiplex PCR; TCRdb's copy has only in-frame clones and lacks some. The table shows 120,000 to 150,000 clones, with 87% occurring only once. What was sequenced was peripheral blood. These receptors were taken from a woman aged 45-59 years with acute or convalescent COVID-19.

The genes are TRBV7-9 and TRBJ2-2; 9 bases map to TRBD2. CDR1 is SEHNR and CDR2 is FQNEAQ in the germline V gene (reference sequence). The CDR3 totals 19 residues. V lost 5 bases, J lost 1 base, and 14 bases stayed unmatched. CDR3 residues: CASSLATPSGGWNTGELFF. The CDR3 DNA follows: TGTGCCAGCAGCCTTGCTACCCCCAGCGGGGGGTGGAACACCGGGGAGCTGTTTTTT.

This clone was observed a few times. V and J are TRBV27 and TRBJ2-2, with D unresolved. The CDR3 contains 16 residues. Germline V gene data show CDR1 as MNHEY and CDR2 as SMNVEV (reference sequence). V was pared by 6 bases and J by 5 bases, with 19 bases between. In DNA form, the CDR3 reads TGTGCCAGCAGCCTCTTTATTATGACTGATACCGGGGAGCTGTTTTTT. Its translation is CASSLFIMTDTGELFF.

The J gene is TRBJ2-7, the V gene TRBV24-1; 7 bases line up with TRBD1. The J segment lost 5 bases and the V segment lost 0 bases, leaving 3 bases of the junction unmatched. The CDR3 loop spans 14 amino acids. CDR1 and CDR2 from the germline V gene are KGHDR and SFDVKD. In DNA, the CDR3 is TGTGCCACCAGTGATTTGGACAGGGCCCACGAGCAGTACTTC. Translation: CATSDLDRAHEQYF.

There are a few counts of this clone. DNA of the CDR3: TGTGCCACCAGCAGAGATCGTGGGGGGTTCTCCTACGAGCAGTACTTC. The encoded protein is CATSRDRGGFSYEQYF. The chain joins TRBV15 to TRBJ2-7, with D maybe TRBD2 (6 bases). With 0 bases removed from V and 0 bases from J, the gap between germline ends came to 12 bases. CDR3 size: 16 residues. Per germline, CDR1 LNHNV and CDR2 YYDKDF (reference sequence).

Here the CDR3 reads CASSLVLDTDTQYF. The DNA of the CDR3 is TGTGCCAGCAGCTTAGTTTTAGACACAGATACGCAGTATTTT. The chain has TRBV11-2 and TRBJ2-3; D gene ambiguous. Germline V gives CDR1 SGHAT, CDR2 FQNNGV. Trimming took off 1 base at V and 2 bases at J, with 7 bases between the two ends. This CDR3 has 14 amino acids.

DNA of the CDR3: TGTGCCAGCAGCTTATCGGCGGGGGGACAGTACGAGCAGTACTTC. It yields the protein CASSLSAGGQYEQYF. The chain couples TRBV7-3 to TRBJ2-7; perhaps TRBD2 as D (8 bases). Trimming stripped 2 bases from V and 4 bases from J, with 15 bases between. The CDR3 extends over 15 amino acids. Germline V CDR1 and CDR2: SGHTA, FQGTGA.

This chain connects TRBV14 to TRBJ2-7; 9 bases map to TRBD1. The CDR3 consists of 15 residues. CDR1 is SGHDN, CDR2 FVKESK, per germline. J was trimmed by 6 bases and V by 2 bases; bases with no gene match: 8. The CDR3 DNA reads TGTGCCAGCAGCCAACTCTCGGGACAGGGATCCGAGCAGTACTTC. It yields the protein CASSQLSGQGSEQYF.

As DNA, the CDR3 is TGTGCCAGCAGCTTAGTAGCGGGGGGGAACACAGATACGCAGTATTTT. This sequence encodes CASSLVAGGNTDTQYF. The chain carries TRBV7-8 and TRBJ2-3, with TRBD2 matching over 11 bases. Trimming took 1 base from V and 2 from J; bases not matched to a gene: 2. The CDR3 runs to 16 residues. Looked up from germline, CDR1 is SGHVS and CDR2 is FQNEAQ.

The chain employs TRBV6-1 and TRBJ1-5, with 9 bases identical to TRBD1. CDR3 length: 17 residues. CDR1 and CDR2 from the germline V gene are MNHNS and SASEGT. Trimming removed 3 bases from V and 0 bases from J; junction bases left unmatched: 6. The CDR3 DNA reads as TGTGCCAGCAGTGACCCCGGGACAGGGCTTAGCAATCAGCCCCAGCATTTT. Translating gives CASSDPGTGLSNQPQHF.

V usage is TRBV15 and J usage is TRBJ1-3, with a tentative D call TRBD1 (5 bases). V was clipped by 5 bases and J by 0 bases, with 14 bases between them. CDR3 length: 16 amino acids. The germline gives CDR1 LNHNV, CDR2 YYDKDF (reference sequence). CDR3 loop: CATSGRDGYSGNTIYF. In DNA, the CDR3 is TGTGCCACCAGCGGGAGGGACGGGTACTCTGGAAACACCATATATTTT.

The rearrangement joins TRBV2 to TRBJ1-1; D may be TRBD1 (6 bases). The germline gives CDR1 SNHLY, CDR2 FYNNEI. The V end lost 8 bases, the J end lost 5 bases, and 9 bases lay between the germline ends. This CDR3 spans 11 amino acids. The CDR3 reads CASGQLTEAFF. DNA of the CDR3: TGTGCCAGCGGACAGTTAACTGAAGCTTTCTTT.

The CDR3 here is CASSVGSGRLNEQYF. The CDR3 DNA reads TGTGCCAGCAGCGTAGGTTCCGGGAGACTAAACGAGCAGTACTTC. The chain carries TRBV9 and TRBJ2-7; possibly TRBD2 for D (6 bases). The V gene lost 0 bases and the J gene lost 5 bases, with 15 bases spanning the gap. The CDR3 runs 15 residues. From germline, CDR1 is SGDLS and CDR2 YYNGEE.

CDR3 DNA: TGTGCCAGCAGGGACAGGCGGGAACCTAATGAAAAACTGTTTTTT. It encodes CASRDRREPNEKLFF. The chain carries TRBV5-4 and TRBJ1-4, with TRBD1 matching 7 bases. The CDR3 has 15 residues. Per the germline V gene, CDR1 is SGHNT and CDR2 is YYREEE (reference sequence). The trim removed 5 bases at V and 3 bases at J, leaving 7 bases unmatched.

The chain uses TRBV19 and TRBJ2-7, with 7 bases fitting TRBD1. Germline V lookup: CDR1 LNHDA, CDR2 SQIVND (reference sequence). The CDR3 consists of 14 residues. After removal of 4 bases from V and 2 bases from J, the junction contained 5 bases not matched to a gene. CDR3 nucleotide sequence: TGTGCCAGTAGTAACGACAGGGCTCCCTACGAGCAGTACTTC. Protein product: CASSNDRAPYEQYF.

The chain carries TRBV15 and TRBJ2-7, with TRBD1 matching over 10 bases. In germline, CDR1 is LNHNV, CDR2 YYDKDF (reference sequence). Trimming at V came to 3 bases and at J to 1 base, leaving 3 bases not matched to a gene. The CDR3 is made up of 15 amino acids. CDR3 coding DNA: TGTGCCACCAGCAGGGGACAGGGGAGGTCCTACGAGCAGTACTTC. This translates into CATSRGQGRSYEQYF.

The chain joins TRBV12-3 or TRBV12-4 to TRBJ1-5; D is uncertain. V was shortened by 3 bases and J by 5 bases, with 5 bases between the two germline ends. The CDR3 consists of 12 residues. DNA for the CDR3: TGTGCCAGCAGTTTTCAGTATCAGCCCCAGCATTTT. Protein sequence: CASSFQYQPQHF.

This clone was seen a handful of times. CDR3 loop: CAWRGTGGVNTEAFF. For the CDR3, the DNA is TGTGCCTGGAGAGGGACAGGGGGAGTGAACACTGAAGCTTTCTTT. This chain links TRBV30 with TRBJ1-1; TRBD1 matches at 11 bases. Trimming removed 3 bases from V and 0 bases from J; junction bases left unmatched: 3. Germline lookup yields CDR1 GTSNPN and CDR2 SVGIG (reference sequence). The CDR3 spans 15 residues.

This clone was recorded once. The chain employs TRBV20-1 and TRBJ2-5; D is perhaps TRBD2 (5 bases). The CDR3 has 12 amino acids. The V and J ends lost 3 bases and 3 bases respectively, with 8 bases between them. Germline loops: CDR1 DFQATT, CDR2 SNEGSKA (reference sequence). CDR3 in amino acids: CSASAGEETQYF. The CDR3 region has the DNA TGCAGTGCTAGTGCCGGGGAAGAGACCCAGTACTTC.

The genes are TRBV9 and TRBJ2-1, with no clear D. This CDR3 is 15 amino acids long. CDR1 and CDR2 (germline): SGDLS, YYNGEE. V lost 0 bases and J lost 0, with 7 bases in between. The CDR3 spells CASSVGTNSYNEQFF. In DNA, the CDR3 is TGTGCCAGCAGCGTAGGAACAAACTCCTACAATGAGCAGTTCTTC.

This chain links TRBV18 with TRBJ1-5; 9 positions agree with TRBD1. This CDR3 contains 17 residues. The germline gives CDR1 KGHSH, CDR2 LQKENI. After removal of 3 bases from V and 7 bases from J, the junction contained 13 bases not matched to a gene. The CDR3 spells CASSPTYQTGGIQPQHF. For the CDR3, the DNA is TGTGCCAGCTCACCGACATACCAGACAGGGGGGATCCAGCCCCAGCATTTT.

V is TRBV11-1 and J is TRBJ2-1, with a tentative D call TRBD2 (7 bases). The CDR3 extends over 13 amino acids. Deletions cut 5 bases from V and 9 bases from J, with 14 bases between. Germline CDR1 reads SGHAT; CDR2 reads FQDESV (reference sequence). CDR3 nucleotides: TGTGCCAGCAGCGTTGTAAGGGGGGGTGAGCAGTTCTTC. This gives the protein CASSVVRGGEQFF.

The table lists this clone with a count of one. The chain recombines TRBV21-1 with TRBJ2-2; the D call TRBD1 from the table was never checked on the DNA. TRBV21-1 is a documented pseudogene. This CDR3 has 16 residues. CDR3 DNA: TGTGCCAGCAGCAATCACGGGACAGCGAACACCGGGGAGCTGTTTTTT. Encoded protein: CASSNHGTANTGELFF.

This chain links TRBV14 with TRBJ1-1; no firm D call. CDR3 size: 13 residues. Trimming pared 1 base from V and 8 bases from J, leaving 11 bases between. Germline V gives CDR1 SGHDN, CDR2 FVKESK. In DNA form, the CDR3 reads TGTGCCAGCAGCCAAGTTGAGGGCCGGGAAGCTTTCTTT. This codes for CASSQVEGREAFF.

The rearrangement joins TRBV2 to TRBJ2-2; 10 bases are shared with TRBD1. This CDR3 region has 13 residues. V lost 10 bases, J lost 7 bases, and 6 bases stayed unmatched. The germline CDR1 and CDR2 sequences are SNHLY and FYNNEI. Written as DNA, the CDR3 is TGTGCCAAAGACAGGGGGCAGAGCGGGGAGCTGTTTTTT. Amino acid sequence: CAKDRGQSGELFF.

Only a few counts were recorded for this clone. This chain links TRBV30 with TRBJ1-5, with D possibly TRBD1 on 5 matching bases. The CDR3 extends over 14 amino acids. In germline, CDR1 is GTSNPN, CDR2 SVGIG (reference sequence). V was clipped by 1 base and J by 6 bases, with 13 bases between them. The CDR3 DNA reads as TGTGCCTGGAGTGGTTTGGGGCAGGGTCAGCCCCAGCATTTT. It yields the protein CAWSGLGQGQPQHF.

This sequence joins TRBV6-5 and TRBJ1-5; the match to TRBD1 covers 9 bases. Germline CDR1 and CDR2: MNHEY and SVGAGI. The V segment lost 2 bases and the J segment 2 bases; nucleotides outside the gene matches: 1. CDR3 size: 15 residues. As DNA, the CDR3 is TGTGCCAGCAGTTACGGGACAGGGCGCAATCAGCCCCAGCATTTT. Its translation: CASSYGTGRNQPQHF.

V usage is TRBV6-6 and J usage is TRBJ2-1, with 9 bases identical to TRBD2. V trimming: 5 bases; J trimming: 6 bases; junction bases outside the gene matches: 8. The CDR3 has 15 residues. The germline CDR1 and CDR2 sequences are MNHNY and SVGAGI (reference sequence). The CDR3 protein is CASSPGLASLNEQFF. Written as DNA, the CDR3 is TGTGCCAGCAGTCCTGGACTAGCGTCTCTCAATGAGCAGTTCTTC.